This TCR beta chain was captured in a study of shared clonotypes between healthy human individuals. The study's findings and limits: Blood was the sole source, and tissue repertoires probably differ.

Comments on this clone: Its antigen is unidentified.

The assay was immunoSEQ multiplex PCR, and TCRdb's table has in-frame clones only and misses some. The table lists fewer than 550,000 clones, nearly 80% of them singletons. The CDR3 spans 13 residues. Germline CDR1 reads MNHEY; CDR2 reads SMNVEV (reference sequence). V was clipped by 3 bases and J by 10 bases; unmatched bases: 6. Material: PBMCs. The V gene is TRBV27, the J gene TRBJ1-1; 9 nucleotides agree with TRBD1. This receptor was identified in a woman in her 40s in good health. Some clones in this sample may be carry-over from other donors' samples. This CDR3 reads CASSLDRGLAAFF. Written as DNA, the CDR3 is TGTGCCAGCAGTTTGGACAGGGGTTTGGCAGCTTTCTTT.